This T cell receptor beta chain came from a study of OX40 agonist ivuxolimab in advanced cancers. Notes on the research overall: Ivuxolimab was a fully human IgG2 agonistic monoclonal antibody targeting the costimulatory receptor OX40 (CD134). Intravenous ivuxolimab was administered to patients every 2 weeks at six dose levels: 0.01, 0.1, 0.3, 1.5, 3 and 10 mg/kg. Of the roughly 52 patients in dose escalation, some 19 had hepatocellular carcinoma, roughly 15 had melanoma, 9 had renal cell carcinoma and 9 had head and neck cancer. The dose-escalation cohort was around 83% male with a mean age of approximately 60 years, ranging from roughly 20 to 80. Patients were allowed to have had prior anti-PD-1, anti-PD-L1 or anti-CTLA-4 therapy, and roughly 40% of the dose-escalation patients had previously received checkpoint inhibitors. Partial responses were achieved by three dose-escalation patients, of whom one had hepatocellular carcinoma and two had cutaneous melanoma. The point of sequencing TCRbeta in the periphery was to test whether ivuxolimab changed TCR sequence diversity and drove clonal T-cell expansion. The paper reports the monotherapy dose-escalation portion (N of about 50 patients) of the phase I ivuxolimab trial. What the authors observed across the whole study: The antigen specificity of the peripheral T cells that underwent clonal expansion was not determined. At doses from 0.1 to 3.0 mg/kg, clonal expansion was seen in both CD4+ and CD8+ blood T cells between baseline and week 6. Low levels of normalized T-cell clonal expansion were also shown by some nonresponding patients. After ivuxolimab, CD8+ T cells had more expanded clones than CD4+ T cells on average. In the 0.1-3.0 mg/kg groups, partial responders had among the lowest normalized peripheral clonal expansion, particularly in CD8+ T cells.

The CDR3 runs 16 residues from the cysteine to the phenylalanine. Only CDR3 DNA is held: 48 bases, read in frame from base 1. Looking up the germline V gene yields CDR1 SGHVS and CDR2 FQNEAQ. V drops 3 bases and J drops 8 bases, leaving 19 bases in between. Patients with a history of autoimmune disease or receiving systemic immunosuppression were excluded from the trial. Peripheral blood for TCR sequencing was collected from all dose cohorts at baseline, on cycle 4 day 1, and on cycle 7 day 1. The samples were taken from a phase I, first-in-human, multicenter, open-label dose-escalation trial of ivuxolimab. Adults with locally advanced or metastatic head and neck squamous cell, hepatocellular, melanoma or renal cell carcinoma were enrolled in the trial. Before TCR sequencing, CD4+ T cells and CD8+ T cells were sorted from peripheral blood as separate populations. Genomic DNA was isolated from the sorted cells so that the TCRbeta CDR3 region could be sequenced. The immunoSEQ Assay was used to sequence the TCRbeta CDR3 regions. The clones in this table, taken by TCRdb from immuneACCESS, are in-frame only. Not every clone is retained; where verified, under half of the shortfall comes from an unresolved V gene, and the cause of the rest is unknown. The sample table records about 70,000 clones; 88% of these occur just once. Of the sample, less than 3% is held by the ten largest clones.

On this clone itself: Its antigen is unknown. No quality values exist for individual bases; no much larger clone is one base distant.

The rearrangement joined TRBV7-8 to TRBJ1-4, and perhaps TRBD1 as D gene, on 6 matching bases. The sequences come from CD4+ or CD8+ T cells sorted from blood, collected in a trial of the OX40 agonist ivuxolimab. This TCR derives from an adult with an advanced solid tumor such as melanoma, head and neck, liver or kidney cancer. CDR3 loop: CASSLRTQGPIEKLFF. The nucleotides are TGTGCCAGCAGCTTGCGGACACAGGGTCCGATAGAAAAACTGTTTTTT.